The rows below give T cell receptor beta chains drawn from one sample of a study of beta chain features in type 1 diabetes. Assay used: immunoSEQ multiplex PCR; TCRdb lists only in-frame clones, some missing. The sample holds hundreds of thousands of clones, approximately 10% seen once. The sequencing input was naive CD4+ T cells from blood. The receptors stem from a woman aged 18-29 years in good health. CDR3s include the opening cysteine and the closing phenylalanine or tryptophan. Fields, in order: J gene, V gene, D gene, CDR3 protein. The D gene is left open where the match is weak.

TRBJ1-2	TRBV9	-	CATKPVYGYTF
TRBJ2-7	TRBV5-4	-	CASSFRTGSSYEQYF
TRBJ2-5	TRBV7-2	-	CASSPPGAQETQYF
TRBJ2-3	TRBV18	-	CASSQLGDTQYF
TRBJ2-5	TRBV5-1	TRBD1	CASSNPGGDQETQYF
TRBJ2-3	TRBV7-9	-	CASSLFGAGGTDTQYF
TRBJ2-3	TRBV11-1	-	CASSLAGSTDTQYF
TRBJ2-1	TRBV10-2	TRBD2	CASSAPPGLAGGSYNEQFF
TRBJ2-3	TRBV5-7	-	CASRRVPDTQYF
TRBJ2-1	TRBV9	TRBD2	CASSVSSGYNEQFF
TRBJ1-2	TRBV18	TRBD1	CASSPGQGNPHF
TRBJ1-6	TRBV28	-	CASNWEQWYGSPLHF
TRBJ2-3	TRBV9	-	CASSAVDTQYF
TRBJ1-1	TRBV9	-	CASSVGFTNTEAFF
TRBJ2-7	TRBV14	-	CASSPFGGSYEQYF
TRBJ1-1	TRBV9	TRBD1	CASTSGGDTEAFF
TRBJ1-1	TRBV10-3	TRBD1	CAISGLQGFGAFF
TRBJ2-7	TRBV30	TRBD1	CAWTRQGGNEQYF
TRBJ2-1	TRBV29-1	TRBD2	CSVEGLAGGISYNEQFF
TRBJ2-4	TRBV27	TRBD2	CASSLTSGGARNIQYF
TRBJ2-4	TRBV2	-	CASSDQGLAKNIQYF
TRBJ1-1	TRBV28	-	CASSFPPAVEAFF
TRBJ1-2	TRBV18	-	CASSPRDGTYGYTF
TRBJ2-5	TRBV5-4	-	CASSLARGQETQYF
TRBJ1-1	TRBV7-9	-	CASSITGNIGTEAFF
TRBJ2-5	TRBV11-2	TRBD2	CASSLDPGGETQYF
TRBJ2-6	TRBV14	-	CASSRQTGANVLTF
TRBJ1-1	TRBV5-1	-	CASSPGWGNTEAFF
TRBJ1-1	TRBV9	-	CASSVGGEAFF
TRBJ2-7	TRBV7-2	TRBD2	CASSPSLAGGLYEQYF
TRBJ1-5	TRBV9	-	CASSVAGYSNQPQHF
TRBJ2-1	TRBV9	TRBD2	CASSSSVLAGIEQFF
TRBJ2-5	TRBV5-4	-	CASSLIGGSGETQYF
TRBJ2-3	TRBV7-2	-	CASSPLEMGGTDTQYF
TRBJ2-5	TRBV27	TRBD1	CASSSRTGWEETQYF
TRBJ2-7	TRBV18	-	CASSRSRQGRYEQYF
TRBJ2-1	TRBV9	TRBD2	CASSVVPSGGMVEQFF